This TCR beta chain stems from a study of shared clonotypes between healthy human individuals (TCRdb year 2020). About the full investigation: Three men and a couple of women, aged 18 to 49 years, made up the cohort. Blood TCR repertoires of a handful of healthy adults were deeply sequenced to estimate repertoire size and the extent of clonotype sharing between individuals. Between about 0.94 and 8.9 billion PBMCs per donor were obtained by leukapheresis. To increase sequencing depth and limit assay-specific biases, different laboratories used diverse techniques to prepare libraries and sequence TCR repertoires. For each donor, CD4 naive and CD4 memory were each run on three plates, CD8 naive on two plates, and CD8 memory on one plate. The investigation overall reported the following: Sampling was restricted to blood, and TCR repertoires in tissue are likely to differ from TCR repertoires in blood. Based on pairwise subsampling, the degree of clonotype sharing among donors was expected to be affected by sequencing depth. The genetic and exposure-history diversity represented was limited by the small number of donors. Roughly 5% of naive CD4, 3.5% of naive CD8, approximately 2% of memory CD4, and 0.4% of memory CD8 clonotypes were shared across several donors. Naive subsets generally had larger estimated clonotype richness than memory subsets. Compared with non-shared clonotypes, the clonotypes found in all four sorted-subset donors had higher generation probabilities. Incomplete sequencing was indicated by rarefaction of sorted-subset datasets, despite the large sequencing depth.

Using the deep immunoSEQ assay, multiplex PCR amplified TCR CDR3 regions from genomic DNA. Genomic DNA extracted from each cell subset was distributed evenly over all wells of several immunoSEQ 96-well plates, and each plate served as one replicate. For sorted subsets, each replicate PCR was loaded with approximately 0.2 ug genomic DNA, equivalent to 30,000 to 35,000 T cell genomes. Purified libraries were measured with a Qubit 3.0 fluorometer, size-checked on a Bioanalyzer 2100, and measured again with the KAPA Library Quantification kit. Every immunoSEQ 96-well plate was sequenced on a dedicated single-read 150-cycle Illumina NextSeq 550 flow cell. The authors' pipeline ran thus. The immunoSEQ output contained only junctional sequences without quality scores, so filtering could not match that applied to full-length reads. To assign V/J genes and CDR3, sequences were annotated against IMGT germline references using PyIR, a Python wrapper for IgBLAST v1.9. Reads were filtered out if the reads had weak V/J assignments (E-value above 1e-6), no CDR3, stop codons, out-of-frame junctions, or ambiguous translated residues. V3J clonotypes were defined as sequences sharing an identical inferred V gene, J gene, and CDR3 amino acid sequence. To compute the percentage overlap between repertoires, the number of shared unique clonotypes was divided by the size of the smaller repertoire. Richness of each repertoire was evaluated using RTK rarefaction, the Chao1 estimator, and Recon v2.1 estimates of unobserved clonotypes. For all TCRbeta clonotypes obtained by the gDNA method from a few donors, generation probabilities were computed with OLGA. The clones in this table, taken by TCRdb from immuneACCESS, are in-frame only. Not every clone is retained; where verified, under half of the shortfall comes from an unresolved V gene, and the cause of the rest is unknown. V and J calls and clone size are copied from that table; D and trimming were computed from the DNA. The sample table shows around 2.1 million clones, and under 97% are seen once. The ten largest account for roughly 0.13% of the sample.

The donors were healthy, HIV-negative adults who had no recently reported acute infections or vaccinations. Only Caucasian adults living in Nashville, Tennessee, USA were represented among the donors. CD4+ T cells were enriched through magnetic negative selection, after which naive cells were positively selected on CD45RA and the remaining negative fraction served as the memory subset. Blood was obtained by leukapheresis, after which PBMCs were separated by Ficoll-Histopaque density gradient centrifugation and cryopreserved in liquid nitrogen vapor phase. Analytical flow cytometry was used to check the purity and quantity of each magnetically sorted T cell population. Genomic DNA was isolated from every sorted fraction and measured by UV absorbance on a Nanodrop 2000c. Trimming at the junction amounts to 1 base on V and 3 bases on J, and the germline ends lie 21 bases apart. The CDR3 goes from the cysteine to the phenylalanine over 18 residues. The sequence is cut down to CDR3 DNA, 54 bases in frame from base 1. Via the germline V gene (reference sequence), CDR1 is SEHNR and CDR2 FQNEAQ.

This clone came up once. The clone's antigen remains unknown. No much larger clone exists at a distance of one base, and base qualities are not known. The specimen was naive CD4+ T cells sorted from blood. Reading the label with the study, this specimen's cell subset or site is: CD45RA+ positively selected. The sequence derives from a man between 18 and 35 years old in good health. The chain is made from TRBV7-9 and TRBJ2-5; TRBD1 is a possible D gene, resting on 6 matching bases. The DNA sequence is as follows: TGTGCCAGCAGCTTAGTCTGGGCAGGGGCCCTGTCAAAAGAGACCCAGTACTTC. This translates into CASSLVWAGALSKETQYF.